This T cell receptor beta chain was recovered during a study of T cell changes during pregnancy in multiple sclerosis (dated by TCRdb to between 2018 and 2021). Some background on the complete study: In women with multiple sclerosis, the researchers looked at how the T cell repertoire shifted as pregnancy progressed.

On this clone: This receptor's antigen is unknown. It has no much larger one-base neighbor in the sample; base qualities were not kept.

The CDR3 covers 17 residues, taking in both the cysteine and the phenylalanine. The entry retains the CDR3 DNA only, 51 bases that are in frame from base 1. V lost 1 base and J lost 0 bases; the stretch between them is 11 bases long. CDR1 and CDR2 (SGDLS, YYNGEE) derive from the germline V gene. The method was the immunoSEQ multiplex PCR assay. In TCRdb, the immuneACCESS table is reduced to in-frame sequences with V and J assigned. These tables do not hold every clone; where another copy was compared, an unresolved V gene accounts for under half, and the others remain unexplained. The sample yields roughly 48,000 clones; approximately 92% were counted once. Around 0.25% of the sample goes to the ten largest clones.

This sequence uses TRBV9 and TRBJ2-6, with no D gene named confidently. This TCR came from a female donor with multiple sclerosis, enrolled in a pregnancy study. The sample here was CD4+ T cells from peripheral blood mononuclear cells, taken in the third trimester of pregnancy. For the CDR3, the sequence is CASSVRGIFSGANVLTF. The bases are TGTGCCAGCAGCGTAAGAGGAATCTTCTCTGGGGCCAACGTCCTGACTTTC.